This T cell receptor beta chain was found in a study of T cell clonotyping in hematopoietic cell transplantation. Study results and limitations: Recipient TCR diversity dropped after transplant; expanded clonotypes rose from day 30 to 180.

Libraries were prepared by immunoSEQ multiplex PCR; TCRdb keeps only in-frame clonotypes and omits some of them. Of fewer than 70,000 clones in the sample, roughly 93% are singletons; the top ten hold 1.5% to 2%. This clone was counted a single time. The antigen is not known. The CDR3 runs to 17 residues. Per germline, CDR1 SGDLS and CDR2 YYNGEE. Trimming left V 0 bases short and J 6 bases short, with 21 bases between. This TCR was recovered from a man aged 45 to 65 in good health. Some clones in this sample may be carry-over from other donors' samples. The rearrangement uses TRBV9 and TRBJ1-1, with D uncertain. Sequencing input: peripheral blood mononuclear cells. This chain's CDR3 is CASSVEGGRGPRSEAFF. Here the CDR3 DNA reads TGTGCCAGCAGCGTAGAAGGAGGCCGAGGGCCCAGGTCTGAAGCTTTCTTT.